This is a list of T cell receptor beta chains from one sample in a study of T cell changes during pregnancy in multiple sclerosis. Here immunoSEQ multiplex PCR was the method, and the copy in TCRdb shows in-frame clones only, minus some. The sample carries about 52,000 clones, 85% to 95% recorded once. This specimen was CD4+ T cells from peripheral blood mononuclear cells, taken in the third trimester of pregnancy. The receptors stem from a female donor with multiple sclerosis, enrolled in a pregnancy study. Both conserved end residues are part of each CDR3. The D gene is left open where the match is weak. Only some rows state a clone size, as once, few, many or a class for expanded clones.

CDR3 protein: CASSLSSRGQGEKLFF
CDR3 DNA: TGTGCCAGCAGTTTAAGTTCCAGGGGGCAGGGTGAAAAACTGTTTTTT
D gene: TRBD1
V gene: TRBV27
J gene: TRBJ1-4
clone size: once

CDR3 protein: CAWSVLSGNTIYF
CDR3 DNA: TGTGCCTGGAGTGTTCTCTCTGGAAACACCATATATTTT
D gene: -
V gene: TRBV30
J gene: TRBJ1-3
clone size: -

CDR3 protein: CSVVSGGRGTEAFF
CDR3 DNA: TGCAGCGTTGTGTCAGGGGGCAGGGGAACTGAAGCTTTCTTT
D gene: TRBD1
V gene: TRBV29-1
J gene: TRBJ1-1
clone size: -

CDR3 protein: CASSPDGREAFF
CDR3 DNA: TGCGCCAGCAGCCCGGATGGCAGGGAAGCTTTCTTT
D gene: -
V gene: TRBV5-1
J gene: TRBJ1-1
clone size: -

CDR3 protein: CASSPGGQGEQYF
CDR3 DNA: TGTGCCAGCTCACCGGGCGGACAGGGCGAGCAGTACTTC
D gene: TRBD1
V gene: TRBV18
J gene: TRBJ2-7
clone size: -

CDR3 protein: CASSFYPTYEQYF
CDR3 DNA: TGTGCCAGCAGCTTTTACCCTACCTACGAGCAGTACTTC
D gene: -
V gene: TRBV7-9
J gene: TRBJ2-7
clone size: once

CDR3 protein: CASSAGQTYGYTF
CDR3 DNA: TGTGCCAGCAGCGCGGGACAGACCTATGGCTACACCTTC
D gene: TRBD1
V gene: TRBV9
J gene: TRBJ1-2
clone size: -

CDR3 protein: CASSLSTWGGETYEQYF
CDR3 DNA: TGTGCCAGCAGCTTATCGACATGGGGCGGGGAGACCTACGAGCAGTACTTC
D gene: -
V gene: TRBV11-3
J gene: TRBJ2-7
clone size: -

CDR3 protein: CASSQIGGQSTDTQYF
CDR3 DNA: TGTGCCAGCAGCCAGATCGGGGGGCAGAGCACAGATACGCAGTATTTT
D gene: -
V gene: TRBV7-2
J gene: TRBJ2-3
clone size: -

CDR3 protein: CASSFRENTGELFF
CDR3 DNA: TGTGCCAGCAGTTTTCGCGAGAACACCGGGGAGCTGTTTTTT
D gene: -
V gene: TRBV27
J gene: TRBJ2-2
clone size: -

CDR3 protein: CASSEFGTPNTEAFF
CDR3 DNA: TGTGCCAGCAGTGAGTTCGGGACACCCAACACTGAAGCTTTCTTT
D gene: -
V gene: TRBV25-1
J gene: TRBJ1-1
clone size: few

CDR3 protein: CAWAPRDMNTEAFF
CDR3 DNA: TGTGCCTGGGCCCCCCGGGACATGAACACTGAAGCTTTCTTT
D gene: -
V gene: TRBV30
J gene: TRBJ1-1
clone size: -

CDR3 protein: CASSRRPGTGIRHEKLFF
CDR3 DNA: TGTGCCAGCAGCCGACGTCCCGGGACAGGGATTAGGCATGAAAAACTGTTTTTT
D gene: TRBD1
V gene: TRBV28
J gene: TRBJ1-4
clone size: -

CDR3 protein: CASSWGGGSMNTEAFF
CDR3 DNA: TGTGCCAGCAGTTGGGGAGGAGGGTCCATGAACACTGAAGCTTTCTTT
D gene: -
V gene: TRBV6-5
J gene: TRBJ1-1
clone size: -

CDR3 protein: CASRSAGVSYEQYF
CDR3 DNA: TGTGCCAGCAGATCAGCGGGGGTCTCCTACGAGCAGTACTTC
D gene: TRBD2
V gene: TRBV6-1
J gene: TRBJ2-7
clone size: -

CDR3 protein: CASSGPVSYGYTF
CDR3 DNA: TGTGCCAGCAGTGGCCCAGTTTCTTATGGCTACACCTTC
D gene: -
V gene: TRBV25-1
J gene: TRBJ1-2
clone size: -

CDR3 protein: CASKTGVNQPQHF
CDR3 DNA: TGTGCCAGCAAAACAGGGGTAAATCAGCCCCAGCATTTT
D gene: TRBD1
V gene: TRBV6-5
J gene: TRBJ1-5
clone size: -

CDR3 protein: CASSLVGESVTGELFF
CDR3 DNA: TGTGCCAGCAGCTTGGTCGGGGAGTCGGTCACCGGGGAGCTGTTTTTT
D gene: -
V gene: TRBV5-4
J gene: TRBJ2-2
clone size: -

CDR3 protein: CASSPLRLRKQYF
CDR3 DNA: TGTGCCAGCAGCCCGCTCAGGCTACGCAAGCAGTACTTC
D gene: -
V gene: TRBV7-8
J gene: TRBJ2-7
clone size: -

CDR3 protein: CASSLDGRAGQPQHF
CDR3 DNA: TGTGCCAGCAGCTTAGACGGCAGGGCGGGACAGCCCCAGCATTTT
D gene: -
V gene: TRBV7-6
J gene: TRBJ1-5
clone size: once

CDR3 protein: CASSEIYSGNANTGELFF
CDR3 DNA: TGTGCCAGCAGTGAAATTTACTCGGGGAACGCGAACACCGGGGAGCTGTTTTTT
D gene: -
V gene: TRBV2
J gene: TRBJ2-2
clone size: few

CDR3 protein: CASSLIGTGVYTEAFF
CDR3 DNA: TGTGCCAGCAGCTTGATCGGGACAGGGGTCTACACTGAAGCTTTCTTT
D gene: TRBD1
V gene: TRBV5-6
J gene: TRBJ1-1
clone size: -

CDR3 protein: CASSKEGGGPGAFF
CDR3 DNA: TGTGCCAGCAGCAAAGAGGGGGGAGGGCCTGGGGCTTTCTTT
D gene: -
V gene: TRBV6-6
J gene: TRBJ1-1
clone size: -

CDR3 protein: CASSIGTGMTEAFF
CDR3 DNA: TGTGCCAGCAGCATCGGGACAGGGATGACTGAAGCTTTCTTT
D gene: -
V gene: TRBV21-1
J gene: TRBJ1-1
clone size: -

CDR3 protein: CASSHGGDRWTYNEQFF
CDR3 DNA: TGTGCCAGCTCACACGGGGGGGACAGATGGACCTACAATGAGCAGTTCTTC
D gene: -
V gene: TRBV18
J gene: TRBJ2-1
clone size: -

CDR3 protein: CASSLGVGGSYEQYF
CDR3 DNA: TGTGCCAGCAGCTTAGGAGTCGGGGGCTCCTACGAGCAGTACTTC
D gene: -
V gene: TRBV7-2
J gene: TRBJ2-7
clone size: -

CDR3 protein: CASSRIYGNSNTEAFF
CDR3 DNA: TGTGCCAGCAGCCGCATATACGGGAACTCTAACACTGAAGCTTTCTTT
D gene: -
V gene: TRBV5-4
J gene: TRBJ1-1
clone size: -

CDR3 protein: CASSLDAGGNTEAFF
CDR3 DNA: TGTGCCAGCAGCTTGGATGCAGGTGGTAACACTGAAGCTTTCTTT
D gene: -
V gene: TRBV5-4
J gene: TRBJ1-1
clone size: -

CDR3 protein: CASSEQGGLAKNIQYF
CDR3 DNA: TGTGCCAGCAGTGAACAGGGGGGACTGGCCAAAAACATTCAGTACTTC
D gene: -
V gene: TRBV2
J gene: TRBJ2-4
clone size: -

CDR3 protein: CASPKGASNYGYTF
CDR3 DNA: TGTGCCAGCCCCAAGGGGGCCTCTAACTATGGCTACACCTTC
D gene: TRBD1
V gene: TRBV6-1
J gene: TRBJ1-2
clone size: -

CDR3 protein: CASRLPNQETQYF
CDR3 DNA: TGTGCCAGTAGGCTACCGAACCAAGAGACCCAGTACTTC
D gene: -
V gene: TRBV19
J gene: TRBJ2-5
clone size: -

CDR3 protein: CASSLGLAGYNEQFF
CDR3 DNA: TGTGCCAGCAGCTTAGGACTAGCGGGGTACAATGAGCAGTTCTTC
D gene: TRBD2
V gene: TRBV7-8
J gene: TRBJ2-1
clone size: -

CDR3 protein: CASSSPAPGQGYEQYF
CDR3 DNA: TGTGCCAGCAGCTCGCCGGCTCCGGGACAGGGCTACGAGCAGTACTTC
D gene: TRBD1
V gene: TRBV7-9
J gene: TRBJ2-7
clone size: -

CDR3 protein: CASSQGRISGDEQFF
CDR3 DNA: TGTGCCAGCAGCCAAGGCCGGATCTCGGGGGATGAGCAGTTCTTC
D gene: -
V gene: TRBV14
J gene: TRBJ2-1
clone size: -

CDR3 protein: CATSTGAVSGGYTDTQYF
CDR3 DNA: TGTGCCACCAGCACTGGGGCGGTGAGCGGGGGGTACACAGATACGCAGTATTTT
D gene: TRBD2
V gene: TRBV15
J gene: TRBJ2-3
clone size: -

CDR3 protein: CAWSVMRSFQETQYF
CDR3 DNA: TGTGCCTGGAGTGTAATGAGGTCATTCCAAGAGACCCAGTACTTC
D gene: -
V gene: TRBV30
J gene: TRBJ2-5
clone size: -

CDR3 protein: CASSFRVNTEAFF
CDR3 DNA: TGTGCCAGCAGCTTTCGCGTGAACACTGAAGCTTTCTTT
D gene: -
V gene: TRBV7-2
J gene: TRBJ1-1
clone size: -

CDR3 protein: CASSEQGSDTQYF
CDR3 DNA: TGCGCCAGCAGCGAACAGGGATCCGATACGCAGTATTTT
D gene: -
V gene: TRBV5-1
J gene: TRBJ2-3
clone size: -

CDR3 protein: CASSQGLAGGGGQFF
CDR3 DNA: TGCGCCAGCAGCCAAGGTCTAGCGGGGGGAGGGGGGCAGTTCTTC
D gene: TRBD2
V gene: TRBV4-3
J gene: TRBJ2-1
clone size: -

CDR3 protein: CASSTTGTATNSPLHF
CDR3 DNA: TGTGCCAGTAGTACGACCGGGACAGCTACCAATTCACCCCTCCACTTT
D gene: TRBD1
V gene: TRBV19
J gene: TRBJ1-6
clone size: -

CDR3 protein: CASSPGQGPGNTIYF
CDR3 DNA: TGTGCCAGCAGCCCAGGACAGGGACCTGGAAACACCATATATTTT
D gene: TRBD1
V gene: TRBV11-3
J gene: TRBJ1-3
clone size: few

CDR3 protein: CATSRDSSRDQPQHF
CDR3 DNA: TGTGCCACCAGCAGAGATTCGTCCAGGGATCAGCCCCAGCATTTT
D gene: -
V gene: TRBV15
J gene: TRBJ1-5
clone size: once

CDR3 protein: CASSLVVGQGRSEAFF
CDR3 DNA: TGTGCCAGCAGCTTAGTGGTGGGACAGGGTCGCTCTGAAGCTTTCTTT
D gene: TRBD1
V gene: TRBV7-6
J gene: TRBJ1-1
clone size: once

CDR3 protein: CARRYDADADTQYF
CDR3 DNA: TGCGCCAGGCGATACGACGCGGATGCAGATACGCAGTATTTT
D gene: -
V gene: TRBV10-1
J gene: TRBJ2-3
clone size: -

CDR3 protein: CASSRLAGTGELFF
CDR3 DNA: TGTGCCAGCAGTCGACTAGCGGGGACCGGGGAGCTGTTTTTT
D gene: TRBD2
V gene: TRBV6-4
J gene: TRBJ2-2
clone size: -

CDR3 protein: CASSLGGRGRDAQYF
CDR3 DNA: TGTGCCAGCAGTTTGGGTGGGCGGGGGCGTGATGCGCAGTATTTT
D gene: -
V gene: TRBV28
J gene: TRBJ2-3
clone size: -

CDR3 protein: CASSGSGGIQETQYF
CDR3 DNA: TGTGCCAGCAGCGGTAGCGGGGGGATTCAAGAGACCCAGTACTTC
D gene: TRBD2
V gene: TRBV11-2
J gene: TRBJ2-5
clone size: -

CDR3 protein: CSVGTVSDEQFF
CDR3 DNA: TGCAGCGTCGGCACAGTTTCGGATGAGCAGTTCTTC
D gene: -
V gene: TRBV29-1
J gene: TRBJ2-1
clone size: once

CDR3 protein: CASSQEGTANQPQHF
CDR3 DNA: TGCGCCAGCAGCCAAGAGGGGACAGCCAATCAGCCCCAGCATTTT
D gene: TRBD1
V gene: TRBV4-3
J gene: TRBJ1-5
clone size: -

CDR3 protein: CASSQGLASSTDTQYF
CDR3 DNA: TGCGCCAGCAGCCAAGGGCTAGCTTCTAGCACAGATACGCAGTATTTT
D gene: -
V gene: TRBV4-3
J gene: TRBJ2-3
clone size: -

CDR3 protein: CASSPPGRQYF
CDR3 DNA: TGTGCCAGCAGTCCCCCAGGTCGTCAGTACTTC
D gene: -
V gene: TRBV6-1
J gene: TRBJ2-4
clone size: -

CDR3 protein: CASRDVGGTSYEQYF
CDR3 DNA: TGTGCCAGCAGGGACGTAGGGGGCACCTCTTACGAGCAGTACTTC
D gene: TRBD1
V gene: TRBV6-5
J gene: TRBJ2-7
clone size: -

CDR3 protein: CASSFGVNTDTQYF
CDR3 DNA: TGTGCCAGCAGCTTCGGGGTGAACACAGATACGCAGTATTTT
D gene: -
V gene: TRBV7-2
J gene: TRBJ2-3
clone size: -

CDR3 protein: CASSQVDRGTEAFF
CDR3 DNA: TGCGCCAGCAGCCAAGTTGACAGGGGCACTGAAGCTTTCTTT
D gene: TRBD1
V gene: TRBV4-3
J gene: TRBJ1-1
clone size: -

CDR3 protein: CASNHRGTEAFF
CDR3 DNA: TGTGCCAGTAACCACAGGGGGACTGAAGCTTTCTTT
D gene: TRBD1
V gene: TRBV19
J gene: TRBJ1-1
clone size: few

CDR3 protein: CASSPRAVGELFF
CDR3 DNA: TGTGCCAGCAGCCCGAGGGCGGTCGGGGAGCTGTTTTTT
D gene: -
V gene: TRBV5-6
J gene: TRBJ2-2
clone size: once

CDR3 protein: CATSRDLQNNEKLFF
CDR3 DNA: TGTGCCACCAGCAGAGATCTACAGAATAATGAAAAACTGTTTTTT
D gene: -
V gene: TRBV15
J gene: TRBJ1-4
clone size: once

CDR3 protein: CSAYSGGATGELFF
CDR3 DNA: TGCAGCGCCTATAGCGGGGGGGCCACCGGGGAGCTGTTTTTT
D gene: TRBD2
V gene: TRBV29-1
J gene: TRBJ2-2
clone size: -

CDR3 protein: CASSGRDRGNYGYTF
CDR3 DNA: TGTGCCAGCAGTGGCCGGGACAGGGGCAACTATGGCTACACCTTC
D gene: TRBD1
V gene: TRBV6-1
J gene: TRBJ1-2
clone size: -

CDR3 protein: CASSLTQGNGYTF
CDR3 DNA: TGTGCCAGCAGCCTGACACAGGGGAACGGCTACACCTTC
D gene: TRBD1
V gene: TRBV7-2
J gene: TRBJ1-2
clone size: medium-sized